These 17 T cell receptor beta chains originate from one sample sequenced in a study of blood T cell repertoires in COVID-19. Data came from immunoSEQ multiplex PCR; TCRdb stores just in-frame clones and leaves some out. The table lists 150,000 to 200,000 clones, roughly nine tenths of them singletons, with approximately 2.1% in the top ten. Material: peripheral blood. The receptors derive from a young man who had recovered from COVID-19.

This clone was recorded only once. The rearrangement links TRBV7-9 to TRBJ2-1, with 10 bases aligning to TRBD2. Germline V gene lookup returns CDR1 SEHNR and CDR2 FQNEAQ (reference sequence). With 1 base clipped from V and 7 bases from J, the junction kept 4 bases outside the gene matches. The CDR3 is 15 residues long. The CDR3 protein is CASSLVQLAGNEQFF. The CDR3 DNA is TGTGCCAGCAGCTTAGTCCAACTAGCGGGGAATGAGCAGTTCTTC.

This chain links TRBV6-5 with TRBJ2-7; D might be TRBD1 (5 bases). In germline, CDR1 is MNHEY, CDR2 SVGAGI. The length of the CDR3 is 15 residues. With 6 bases removed from V and 4 bases from J, the gap between germline ends came to 19 bases. The CDR3 DNA follows: TGTGCCAGCAGCGACGGACACCGGAAAGGTTACGAGCAGTACTTC. This translates into CASSDGHRKGYEQYF.

The gene calls are TRBV7-2 and TRBJ1-6; D possibly corresponds to TRBD1 (6 bases). V was trimmed by 2 bases and J by 11 bases, leaving 16 bases between them. The CDR3 is 15 amino acids. Looked up from germline, CDR1 is SGHTA and CDR2 is FQGNSA. The CDR3 nucleotides are TGTGCCAGCAGCTTACATGCGACAGGTGGTGCACCCCTCCACTTT. Translated, it gives CASSLHATGGAPLHF.

The J gene is TRBJ1-1, the V gene TRBV29-1, with 9 bases aligning to TRBD1. Germline V gene data show CDR1 as SQVTM and CDR2 as ANQGSEA. The J segment lost 3 bases and the V segment lost 7 bases, leaving 6 bases of the junction unmatched. CDR3 size: 13 residues. The CDR3 nucleotides are TGCAGCGCCTCACAGGGGGCGGACACTGAAGCTTTCTTT. As protein: CSASQGADTEAFF.

Here the CDR3 reads CASSLTQSSGNTIYF. In DNA, the CDR3 is TGTGCCAGCAGTTTGACACAGAGCTCTGGAAACACCATATATTTT. The V and J genes are TRBV28 and TRBJ1-3; D gene unclear. CDR3 length: 15 amino acids. V shed 3 bases and J shed 0 bases, with 9 bases lying between them. Germline V CDR1 and CDR2: MDHEN, SYDVKM.

This sequence joins TRBV19 and TRBJ1-5; TRBD1 matches 11 bases. The V and J ends lost 8 bases and 5 bases, in that order; junction bases with no gene match: 11. Germline assignment: CDR1 LNHDA and CDR2 SQIVND (reference sequence). This CDR3 has 16 amino acids. CDR3 in amino acids: CASVPWGTGGDQPQHF. CDR3 coding DNA: TGTGCCAGTGTGCCGTGGGGGACAGGGGGGGATCAGCCCCAGCATTTT. Looking up the rest from reference TRBV19 and TRBJ1-5 gives the full variable domain: DGGITQSPKYLFRKEGQNVTLSCEQNLNHDAMYWYRQDPGQGLRLIYYSQIVNDFQKGDIAEGYSVSREKKESFPLTVTSAQKNPTAFYLCASVPWGTGGDQPQHFGDGTRLSIL.

CDR3 sequence reads: CASSFSDQPQHF. Here the CDR3 DNA reads TGTGCCAGCAGTTTTTCCGATCAGCCCCAGCATTTT. The chain joins TRBV28 to TRBJ1-5; no firm D call. The CDR3 is made up of 12 amino acids. Trimming shortened V by 3 bases and J by 5 bases, and 5 bases separated the two germline ends. Germline V CDR1 and CDR2: MDHEN, SYDVKM.

This chain links TRBV5-1 with TRBJ1-3; tentative D call: TRBD1 (6 bases). Germline CDR1 reads SGHRS; CDR2 reads YFSETQ. This CDR3 region has 15 residues. V dropped 4 bases and J dropped 3 bases, with 14 bases sitting between them. The CDR3 reads CASSPGGANGNTIYF. The DNA of the CDR3 is TGCGCCAGCAGCCCCGGGGGGGCGAATGGAAACACCATATATTTT.

The rearrangement links TRBV9 to TRBJ1-4; D is uncertain. Germline V lookup: CDR1 SGDLS, CDR2 YYNGEE. CDR3 length: 16 residues. Trimming shortened V by 0 bases and J by 0 bases, and 9 bases separated the two germline ends. DNA of the CDR3: TGTGCCAGCAGCGTAGCTAGTTGGTCAACTAATGAAAAACTGTTTTTT. This gives the protein CASSVASWSTNEKLFF.

The V and J genes are TRBV7-8 and TRBJ2-1; 13 bases are a match to TRBD2. Germline V gene data show CDR1 as SGHVS and CDR2 as FQNEAQ. This CDR3 is 20 amino acids long. Unmatched junction bases numbered 13, after V lost 4 bases and J lost 1 base. CDR3 in amino acids: CASSSVGLAGKTWSYNEQFF. CDR3 in DNA: TGTGCCAGCAGCTCTGTGGGACTAGCGGGAAAGACTTGGTCCTACAATGAGCAGTTCTTC.

This clone has just one count. The V gene is TRBV5-1, the J gene TRBJ2-7; D might be TRBD1 (7 bases). Deletions cut 0 bases from V and 4 bases from J, with 14 bases between. Germline V lookup: CDR1 SGHRS, CDR2 YFSETQ. This CDR3 is built from 15 residues. The CDR3 loop is CASSLGAGGLYEQYF. CDR3 DNA sequence: TGCGCCAGCAGCTTGGGGGCAGGGGGGCTGTACGAGCAGTACTTC. Looking up the rest from reference TRBV5-1 and TRBJ2-7 gives the full variable domain: KAGVTQTPRYLIKTRGQQVTLSCSPISGHRSVSWYQQTPGQGLQFLFEYFSETQRNKGNFPGRFSGRQFSNSRSEMNVSTLELGDSALYLCASSLGAGGLYEQYFGPGTRLTVT.

V and J are TRBV15 and TRBJ1-4; D is unresolved. With 0 bases removed from V and 8 bases from J, the gap between germline ends came to 16 bases. The CDR3 covers 16 residues. The V gene's germline CDR1 is LNHNV and CDR2 YYDKDF (reference sequence). The DNA of the CDR3 is TGTGCCACCAGCAGAGACGGCACAACCTCGAGGGAAAAACTGTTTTTT. The encoded protein is CATSRDGTTSREKLFF.

The chain is built from TRBV19 and TRBJ1-1, with TRBD1 matching over 7 bases. V shed 5 bases, J shed 1 base, and the junction held 4 bases outside the gene matches. CDR3 length: 14 amino acids. CDR1 and CDR2 from the germline V gene are LNHDA and SQIVND (reference sequence). The CDR3 here is CASSGQVWNTEAFF. The CDR3 bases are TGTGCCAGTAGTGGACAGGTGTGGAACACTGAAGCTTTCTTT.

This chain uses TRBV30 with TRBJ1-2, with D perhaps matching TRBD1 (5 bases). The germline CDR1 and CDR2 sequences are GTSNPN and SVGIG (reference sequence). The CDR3 runs to 11 residues. Trimming removed 5 bases from V and 8 bases from J, with 12 bases in between. The CDR3 spells CAWEQVLGYTF. The CDR3 DNA follows: TGTGCCTGGGAACAGGTCTTGGGCTACACCTTC.

This clone appeared a few times. The chain has TRBV7-2 and TRBJ2-1, with TRBD1 as a possible D gene (6 bases). The CDR3 is 17 residues long. Germline V gene sequence: CDR1 SGHTA, CDR2 FQGNSA. V was pared by 2 bases and J by 6 bases, with 20 bases between. In DNA, the CDR3 is TGTGCCAGCAGCTTACGGTTGGGGGCTTACATAGGCAATGAGCAGTTCTTC. This gives the protein CASSLRLGAYIGNEQFF.

This sequence joins TRBV19 and TRBJ2-3, with D maybe TRBD2 (6 bases). This CDR3 is built from 15 residues. The germline CDR1 and CDR2 sequences are LNHDA and SQIVND (reference sequence). V lost 2 bases and J 1 base, leaving 10 bases between the germline ends. Here the CDR3 reads CASSISGGGTDTQYF. CDR3 bases: TGTGCCAGTAGTATAAGTGGCGGGGGCACAGATACGCAGTATTTT.

V is TRBV5-1 and J is TRBJ1-1; weak D call: TRBD1 (6 bases). The CDR3 consists of 14 residues. Per germline, CDR1 SGHRS and CDR2 YFSETQ. Trimming shortened V by 4 bases and J by 2 bases, and 12 bases separated the two germline ends. For the CDR3, the DNA is TGCGCCAGCAGCGGACAGAGCCCTAACACTGAAGCTTTCTTT. It yields the protein CASSGQSPNTEAFF.